This T cell receptor (beta chain) was sequenced in a study of blood T cell repertoires in COVID-19. Study at large: The origin of the acute and convalescent COVID-19 samples was the United States, Italy and Spain. T cells, B-cell-depleted T cells, or PBMCs supplied cDNA or gDNA.

The CDR3 is 14 residues long. CDR1 is SGHRS and CDR2 is YFSETQ in the germline V gene. Trimming took off 4 bases at V and 4 bases at J, with 15 bases between the two ends. Using immunoSEQ multiplex PCR, the repertoire was profiled, and TCRdb retains in-frame clones only, with some absent. Here the sample spans tens of thousands of clones, more than 75% being singletons. Sequenced sample: peripheral blood. The chain couples TRBV5-1 to TRBJ2-7; perhaps TRBD1 as D (5 bases). This receptor was taken from a man between 60 and 75 years old with active or convalescent COVID-19. In DNA, the CDR3 is TGCGCCAGCAGCCCAGACAGCACCCGATACGAGCAGTACTTC. It encodes CASSPDSTRYEQYF.